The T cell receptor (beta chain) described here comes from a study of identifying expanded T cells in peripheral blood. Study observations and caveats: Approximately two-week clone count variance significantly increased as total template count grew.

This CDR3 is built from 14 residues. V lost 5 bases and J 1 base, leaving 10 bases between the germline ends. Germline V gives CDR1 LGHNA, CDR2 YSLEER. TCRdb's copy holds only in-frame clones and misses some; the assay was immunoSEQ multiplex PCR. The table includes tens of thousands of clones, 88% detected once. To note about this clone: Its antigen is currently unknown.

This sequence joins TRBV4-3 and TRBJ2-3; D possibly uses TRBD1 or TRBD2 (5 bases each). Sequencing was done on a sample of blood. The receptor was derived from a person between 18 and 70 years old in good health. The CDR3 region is CASSWGRRTDTQYF. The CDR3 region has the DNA TGCGCCAGCAGCTGGGGACGACGCACAGATACGCAGTATTTT.